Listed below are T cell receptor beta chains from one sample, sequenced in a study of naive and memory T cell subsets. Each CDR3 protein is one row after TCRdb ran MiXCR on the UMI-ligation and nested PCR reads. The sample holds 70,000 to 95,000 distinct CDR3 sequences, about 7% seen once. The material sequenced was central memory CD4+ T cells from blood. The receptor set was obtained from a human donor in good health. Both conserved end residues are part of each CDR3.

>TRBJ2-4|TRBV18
CASSRDSGWDIQYF
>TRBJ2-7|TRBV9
CASKGDTSSEQYF
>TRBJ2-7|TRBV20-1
CSARSRTGDPWEQYF
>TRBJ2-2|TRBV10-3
CAISEGTANTGELFF
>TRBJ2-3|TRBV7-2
CASSSYWAETDTQYF
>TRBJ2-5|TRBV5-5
CASSVFLRETQYF
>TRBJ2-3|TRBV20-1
CSARLGTDTQYF
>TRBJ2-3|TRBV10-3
CAIRGQGGRGTDTQYF
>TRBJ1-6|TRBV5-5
CASSLETYSPLHF
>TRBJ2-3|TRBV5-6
CASSVRGRGNTDTQYF
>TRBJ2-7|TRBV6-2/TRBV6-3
CASSYSFQGEQYF
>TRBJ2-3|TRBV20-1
CSVRGTDTQYF
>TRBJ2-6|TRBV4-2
CASSQDWGTWANVLTF
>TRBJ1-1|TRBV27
CASSLKRGGFTEAYF
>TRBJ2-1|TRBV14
CASSQSGGPGEQFF
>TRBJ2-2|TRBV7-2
CASSLREKSGELFF
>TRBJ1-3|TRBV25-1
CASRPPRGQSSGNTIYF
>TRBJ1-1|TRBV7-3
CASSLNRGPGTEAFF
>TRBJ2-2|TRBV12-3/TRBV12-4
CATRRGESGRPGELFF
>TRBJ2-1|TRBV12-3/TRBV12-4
CASSSRTANNEQFF